One sample yielded the 22 T cell receptor beta chains listed below, sequenced in a study of blood T cells in healthy people across ages (dated by TCRdb to about 2015). Library preparation used 5' RACE. The reads were generated on an Illumina HiSeq 2500. The second PCR ran for about 7 to 11 cycles and used a J-beta primer mix along with a sample-barcoded 5' primer. TCRdb reprocessed the public reads (quality trimming at Q25 with fastp, clone calling with MiXCR) and kept in-frame beta chains. A single entry per CDR3 protein holds the most common genes and DNA from its merged rows. A total of roughly 500,000 distinct CDR3 sequences appear in this sample, 24% of them only once. The ten largest make up around 10% of the sample. These same records also appear under a second study, on T cells of mothers and their children.

The sequencing input was blood. The source of these receptors is a boy aged 10-17 years in good health.

This chain uses TRBV28 with TRBJ1-2, with 9 nucleotides matching TRBD1. Germline lookup yields CDR1 MDHEN and CDR2 SYDVKM. V was pared by 5 bases and J by 5 bases, with 15 bases of the junction left unmatched. The CDR3 totals 17 residues. The CDR3 DNA sequence: TGTGCCAGCAGTCTGGGAGGACAGGGGACGGGGAAATATGGCTACACCTTC. Translating it yields CASSLGGQGTGKYGYTF.

This clonotype was counted only a few times. This chain links TRBV7-2 with TRBJ2-1, with TRBD2 identical over 7 bases. Looked up from germline, CDR1 is SGHTA and CDR2 is FQGNSA. This CDR3 is 14 amino acids long. Unmatched junction bases numbered 5, after V lost 8 bases and J lost 1 base. The DNA of the CDR3 is TGTGCCAGCGGAGCGGGAATATCCTACAATGAGCAGTTCTTC. This gives the protein CASGAGISYNEQFF.

This clonotype was observed a handful of times. Since a much larger clone is just one base distant, this may be a read error. This rearrangement joins TRBV20-1 to TRBJ2-5; the D gene is possibly TRBD1 (6 bases). Germline assignment: CDR1 DFQATT and CDR2 SNEGSKA (reference sequence). V was shortened by 5 bases and J by 5 bases, with 12 bases between the two germline ends. The length of the CDR3 is 12 residues. CDR3 sequence (DNA): TGCAGTGCTCCAGGGGCGGCGGAGACCCAGTACTTC. It codes for CSAPGAAETQYF.

The chain carries TRBV6-1 and TRBJ2-3; tentative D call: TRBD2 (5 bases). V shed 2 bases and J shed 1 base, with 16 bases lying between them. CDR3 length equals 17 residues. Germline assignment: CDR1 MNHNS and CDR2 SASEGT. The CDR3 region has the DNA TGTGCCAGCAGTGAATTATGGAGGTCCCGCCGCACAGATACGCAGTATTTT. The encoded protein is CASSELWRSRRTDTQYF.

This sequence joins TRBV18 and TRBJ2-1, with D perhaps being TRBD1 or TRBD2 (5 bases each). The CDR3 sequence is 14 residues long. Per germline, CDR1 KGHSH and CDR2 LQKENI. V was pared by 6 bases and J by 4 bases, with 13 bases between. The CDR3 reads CASSGGVVYNEQFF. The CDR3 nucleotides read TGTGCCAGCTCTGGGGGAGTGGTATACAATGAGCAGTTCTTC. Combining the CDR3 with reference TRBV18 and TRBJ2-1 gives the whole variable domain NAGVMQNPRHLVRRRGQEARLRCSPMKGHSHVYWYRQLPEEGLKFMVYLQKENIIDESGMPKERFSAEFPKEGPSILRIQQVVRGDSAAYFCASSGGVVYNEQFFGPGTRLTVL.

The V call is TRBV28, the J call TRBJ2-5, with unresolved D. The CDR3 runs to 14 residues. Germline V gene lookup returns CDR1 MDHEN and CDR2 SYDVKM. Trimming removed 3 bases at V and 5 bases at J, with 13 bases between. The CDR3 sequence is CASSFRNLAETQYF. The CDR3 nucleotides are TGTGCCAGCAGTTTCAGGAACTTGGCTGAGACCCAGTACTTC.

CDR3: CASSGMRQGAIWEQYF. For the CDR3, the DNA is TGTGCCAGCAGCGGGATGAGACAGGGGGCCATCTGGGAGCAGTACTTC. V gene TRBV7-6 combines with J gene TRBJ2-7; 10 bases map to TRBD1. J was trimmed by 7 bases and V by 5 bases; bases with no gene match: 14. The CDR3 is made up of 16 amino acids. Germline assignment: CDR1 SGHVS and CDR2 FNYEAQ.

This sequence joins TRBV7-3 and TRBJ2-7; a weak D match, TRBD2 (6 bases). Gene TRBJ2-1 matches the end of the DNA better, so the J call may be wrong. Germline V gene lookup returns CDR1 SGHTA and CDR2 FQGTGA. This CDR3 region has 13 residues. Here the CDR3 reads CASSSTSPNEQFF. The CDR3 DNA reads TGTGCCAGCAGCTCGACTAGTCCCAATGAGCAGTTCTTC.

In this sample, this clonotype turned up a few times. The V gene is TRBV6-2 or TRBV6-3, the J gene TRBJ2-1; no reliable D call. V was shortened by 2 bases and J by 13 bases, with 9 bases between the two germline ends. Germline CDR1 reads MNHEY; CDR2 reads SVGEGT. CDR3 length: 11 amino acids. CDR3 sequence (DNA): TGTGCCAGCAGTTACCGGGCCCGACAGTTCTTC. Residues: CASSYRARQFF.

The V gene is TRBV28, the J gene TRBJ2-5, with 7 bases identical to TRBD2. The DNA end is a closer match to TRBJ2-7, so the J assignment may be wrong. Germline CDR1 MDHEN, CDR2 SYDVKM. The CDR3 extends over 15 amino acids. The CDR3 DNA is TGTGCCAGCAGTTTAGGAGGGAGCGGGGTCTACGAGCAGTACTTC. Its protein is CASSLGGSGVYEQYF.

The rearrangement joins TRBV27 to TRBJ1-5; D possibly corresponds to TRBD1 (6 bases). Germline CDR1 is MNHEY and CDR2 is SMNVEV (reference sequence). V was shortened by 4 bases and J by 1 base, with 11 bases between the two germline ends. The CDR3 is 15 residues long. CDR3 amino acids: CASSSGEDSNQPQHF. The CDR3 region has the DNA TGTGCCAGCAGTTCAGGGGAAGACAGCAATCAGCCCCAGCATTTT.

This clonotype came up a few times. The J gene is TRBJ1-2, the V gene TRBV7-9; D perhaps matches TRBD1 (5 bases). Per germline, CDR1 SEHNR and CDR2 FQNEAQ (reference sequence). With 3 bases removed from V and 4 bases from J, the gap between germline ends came to 21 bases. This CDR3 is built from 17 residues. The CDR3 DNA sequence: TGTGCCAGCAGCTTCGCGGGGACCCTAGTGAAAAGCTATGGCTACACCTTC. Translating it yields CASSFAGTLVKSYGYTF.

The rearrangement links TRBV5-1 to TRBJ1-4; TRBD1 might be the D (5 bases). V was cut by 0 bases and J by 8 bases, with 17 bases left in between. Germline loops: CDR1 SGHRS, CDR2 YFSETQ. This CDR3 has 16 amino acids. The CDR3 DNA follows: TGCGCCAGCAGCTTGGCAGGGACCGTCGCCAACGAAAAACTGTTTTTT. Translating gives CASSLAGTVANEKLFF. The whole variable domain, filled in from reference TRBV5-1 and TRBJ1-4, reads KAGVTQTPRYLIKTRGQQVTLSCSPISGHRSVSWYQQTPGQGLQFLFEYFSETQRNKGNFPGRFSGRQFSNSRSEMNVSTLELGDSALYLCASSLAGTVANEKLFFGSGTQLSVL.

This clonotype was picked up one time. The chain joins TRBV19 to TRBJ2-6; D perhaps matches TRBD1 (6 bases). V was shortened by 11 bases and J by 0 bases, with 14 bases between the two germline ends. This CDR3 is 15 amino acids long. Germline lookup yields CDR1 LNHDA and CDR2 SQIVND (reference sequence). The CDR3 sequence: CAARDTYSGANVLTF. The CDR3, as DNA: TGTGCCGCTAGGGACACTTACTCTGGGGCCAACGTCCTGACTTTC.

In its sample, this clonotype was seen a few times. The chain combines TRBV29-1 with TRBJ2-7; D might be TRBD1 (6 bases). This CDR3 has 13 amino acids. The V end was cut by 0 bases, the J end by 2 bases, with 8 bases between. Germline V gives CDR1 SQVTM, CDR2 ANQGSEA. CDR3: CSVEEGQAYEQYF. For the CDR3, the DNA is TGCAGCGTTGAAGAGGGACAAGCCTACGAGCAGTACTTC.

This clonotype showed up many times. The V call is TRBV29-1, the J call TRBJ2-7; the D gene is possibly TRBD2 (6 bases). The CDR3 covers 13 residues. The germline V gene encodes CDR1 SQVTM and CDR2 ANQGSEA. V lost 4 bases and J lost 4, with 14 bases in between. CDR3 residues: CSVVVTGVYEQYF. The CDR3 nucleotides are TGCAGCGTTGTGGTTACGGGGGTTTACGAGCAGTACTTC.

This clonotype showed up just a few times. This chain joins TRBV11-2 and TRBJ2-7, with 8 bases that match TRBD1. V dropped 3 bases and J dropped 3; count of bases not matched to a gene: 4. The CDR3 is 14 residues long. Germline V lookup: CDR1 SGHAT, CDR2 FQNNGV. The CDR3 spells CASSFDRGDYEQYF. CDR3 DNA: TGTGCCAGCAGCTTTGACAGGGGAGACTACGAGCAGTACTTC.

The rearrangement joins TRBV6-2 or TRBV6-3 to TRBJ2-5, with 9 bases aligning to TRBD1. TRBJ2-1 matches the DNA end more closely, so the J call is doubtful. CDR1 and CDR2 (germline): MNHEY, SVGEGT. The length of the CDR3 is 14 residues. CDR3 loop: CASIQTGGINEQFF. The CDR3 region has the DNA TGTGCCAGCATCCAGACAGGGGGGATCAATGAGCAGTTCTTC.

The chain has TRBV27 and TRBJ2-3; D is unresolved. The CDR3 is 15 residues long. V was pared by 6 bases and J by 4 bases, with 17 bases between. CDR1 MNHEY and CDR2 SMNVEV come from the germline V gene (reference sequence). Here the CDR3 DNA reads TGTGCCAGCAGCTACCGGCCGCTAGGCGCAGATACGCAGTATTTT. Translating it yields CASSYRPLGADTQYF.

In its sample, this clonotype was seen many times. The chain has TRBV6-6 and TRBJ1-3, with 7 nucleotides matching TRBD1. The CDR3 is 14 amino acids. The V and J ends lost 4 bases and 0 bases, in that order; junction bases with no gene match: 0. The germline V gene encodes CDR1 MNHNY and CDR2 SVGAGI (reference sequence). Here the CDR3 DNA reads TGTGCCAGCAGTTGGGACAGCTCTGGAAACACCATATATTTT. Protein product: CASSWDSSGNTIYF.

V usage is TRBV2 and J usage is TRBJ2-6, with 9 bases aligning to TRBD1. The CDR3 loop spans 18 amino acids. The ends lost 6 bases at V and 0 bases at J; junction bases unmatched: 9. Germline V gene data show CDR1 as SNHLY and CDR2 as FYNNEI. As DNA, the CDR3 is TGTGCCAGCAGAGGCGGACAGGGGCTCCTCTCTGGGGCCAACGTCCTGACTTTC. This translates into CASRGGQGLLSGANVLTF.

This clonotype was detected ten times or more. J is TRBJ2-1 and V is TRBV5-4, with 7 bases matching TRBD2. Per the germline V gene, CDR1 is SGHNT and CDR2 is YYREEE (reference sequence). The CDR3 consists of 16 residues. Losses at the gene ends were 4 bases for V and 4 bases for J; bases not matched to a gene: 11. The CDR3 reads CASSTGGSPLYNEQFF. CDR3 in DNA: TGTGCCAGCAGCACCGGCGGGAGTCCCCTTTACAATGAGCAGTTCTTC.